These 4 T cell receptor beta chains share one sample of origin, sequenced in a study of Ad26.COV2.S vaccination and SARS-CoV-2 variants. Sequencing used immunoSEQ multiplex PCR; TCRdb keeps in-frame clones, though not all of them. The sample holds some 190,000 clones; about 83% are singletons and the top ten take 5% to 6.5%. Sequences were derived from peripheral blood, sampled after recovery from COVID-19. Source of these receptors: a human donor who had recovered from COVID-19.

The chain recombines TRBV6-1 with TRBJ1-4; D unclear. Germline lookup yields CDR1 MNHNS and CDR2 SASEGT. V dropped 1 base and J dropped 7 bases, with 7 bases sitting between them. This CDR3 contains 13 residues. DNA of the CDR3: TGTGCCAGCAGTGAAGGTACAGCTGAAAAACTGTTTTTT. This translates into CASSEGTAEKLFF.

The V call is TRBV27, the J call TRBJ2-1, with D possibly being TRBD2 (5 bases). The CDR3 extends over 11 amino acids. V shed 6 bases and J shed 9 bases, with 9 bases lying between them. Germline loops: CDR1 MNHEY, CDR2 SMNVEV (reference sequence). The CDR3 protein is CASRYAGEQFF. The CDR3 region has the DNA TGTGCCAGCAGGTACGCGGGTGAGCAGTTCTTC.

The chain is built from TRBV7-9 and TRBJ1-2, with D perhaps TRBD1 (5 bases). The V end was cut by 4 bases, the J end by 1 base, with 13 bases between. Germline CDR1 SEHNR, CDR2 FQNEAQ (reference sequence). CDR3 length equals 15 residues. The CDR3 protein is CASSSPGHLNYGYTF. The CDR3 DNA is TGTGCCAGCAGCTCACCCGGACACCTTAACTATGGCTACACCTTC.

V usage is TRBV28 and J usage is TRBJ1-1, with D uncertain. The CDR3 spans 14 residues. The germline V and J ends were trimmed by 4 bases and 0 bases, with 9 bases remaining between them. Germline V gives CDR1 MDHEN, CDR2 SYDVKM. This CDR3 is CASSSPSLNTEAFF. The CDR3 DNA sequence: TGTGCCAGCAGTTCACCCTCACTGAACACTGAAGCTTTCTTT.